The 10 T cell receptor beta chains given below trace back to one sample, sequenced in a study of cytomegalovirus exposure and HLA in healthy donors. Amplification used 60 Vbeta primers and 13 Jbeta primers. Here immunoSEQ multiplex PCR was the method, and the copy in TCRdb shows in-frame clones only, minus some. The sample has about 90,000 clones; roughly 71% are singletons. Sample: PBMCs. These TCRs come from a woman between 18 and 30 years old in good health and CMV-seropositive.

The rearrangement uses TRBV7-2 and TRBJ2-4; a weak D match, TRBD1 (6 bases). From germline, CDR1 is SGHTA and CDR2 FQGNSA. The CDR3 has 15 residues. The V end lost 3 bases, the J end lost 7 bases, and 16 bases lay between the germline ends. This CDR3 reads CASSFGGQTHNIQYF. The CDR3 DNA reads TGTGCCAGCAGCTTCGGCGGACAGACCCACAACATTCAGTACTTC.

The V and J genes are TRBV19 and TRBJ2-1, with TRBD2 as a possible D gene (6 bases). Germline CDR1 LNHDA, CDR2 SQIVND (reference sequence). V shed 5 bases and J shed 9 bases, with 23 bases lying between them. The CDR3 spans 16 residues. The CDR3, as DNA: TGTGCCAGTAGTTCCTATGGGACTGGATCTTCTATTGAGCAGTTCTTC. Its protein is CASSSYGTGSSIEQFF.

The chain carries TRBV28 and TRBJ2-3; 9 bases are a match to TRBD2. The junction had 7 bases not matched to a gene; V was cut back by 3 bases and J by 3 bases. Looked up from germline, CDR1 is MDHEN and CDR2 is SYDVKM. This CDR3 has 16 residues. CDR3 in DNA: TGTGCCAGCAGTTTCGTCGGCGGGAGGGGAACAGATACGCAGTATTTT. Encoded protein: CASSFVGGRGTDTQYF. Drawing the rest from reference TRBV28 and TRBJ2-3, the complete variable domain is DVKVTQSSRYLVKRTGEKVFLECVQDMDHENMFWYRQDPGLGLRLIYFSYDVKMKEKGDIPEGYSVSREKKERFSLILESASTNQTSMYLCASSFVGGRGTDTQYFGPGTRLTVL.

The chain is built from TRBV18 and TRBJ2-7, with TRBD1 matching over 12 bases. This CDR3 contains 16 residues. From germline, CDR1 is KGHSH and CDR2 LQKENI. Trimming removed 0 bases from V and 4 bases from J; junction bases left unmatched: 4. CDR3 DNA sequence: TGTGCCAGCTCACCACCCCGGGACAGGGGGCGGTACGAGCAGTACTTC. Encoded protein: CASSPPRDRGRYEQYF.

This clone came up once. This sequence joins TRBV5-3 and TRBJ1-2; maybe TRBD1 (5 bases). TRBV5-3 is reported as an ORF; its role is uncertain. V was trimmed by 10 bases and J by 4 bases, leaving 20 bases between them. The CDR3 length is 14 residues. For the CDR3, the DNA is TGTGCCCGAAAGATCGAGACAGTGGGCTATGGCTACACCTTC. Encoded protein: CARKIETVGYGYTF.

This clone was found a few times. The junction does not match germline at one end; this may be a read error. V is TRBV9 and J is TRBJ2-2; D is perhaps TRBD2 (6 bases). Germline V gene data show CDR1 as SGDLS and CDR2 as YYNGEE. This CDR3 is 15 amino acids long. CDR3 coding DNA: TGTGCCAGCAGTGTAGTGGAGGGTTTCACCGGGGAGCTGTTTTTT. This translates into CASSVVEGFTGELFF.

This sequence joins TRBV28 and TRBJ1-6; a possible D gene is TRBD1 (5 bases). The germline CDR1 and CDR2 sequences are MDHEN and SYDVKM. This CDR3 is built from 13 residues. Trimming cost V 9 bases and J 5 bases, with 11 bases left between them. CDR3 sequence (DNA): TGTGCCAGTCAGGACATTAATAATTCACCCCTCCACTTT. Protein product: CASQDINNSPLHF. Supplemented by reference TRBV28 and TRBJ1-6, the full variable domain reads DVKVTQSSRYLVKRTGEKVFLECVQDMDHENMFWYRQDPGLGLRLIYFSYDVKMKEKGDIPEGYSVSREKKERFSLILESASTNQTSMYLCASQDINNSPLHFGNGTRLTVT.

The chain links TRBV5-8 to TRBJ1-5; D not resolved. Germline loops: CDR1 SGHTS, CDR2 YDEGEE. Between the trimmed V and J ends, which lost 2 bases and 0 bases, there was a span of 15 bases. The CDR3 spans 17 residues. DNA of the CDR3: TGTGCCAGCAGCTTCCCGGCCGGGTCCTATAGCAATCAGCCCCAGCATTTT. This encodes CASSFPAGSYSNQPQHF.

The V call is TRBV5-1, the J call TRBJ1-1; 9 nucleotides line up with TRBD1. V was pared by 0 bases and J by 0 bases, with 3 bases of the junction left unmatched. There are 16 residues in the CDR3. Germline V lookup: CDR1 SGHRS, CDR2 YFSETQ. The CDR3 here is CASSLGRTGVNTEAFF. In DNA, the CDR3 is TGCGCCAGCAGCTTGGGCAGGACAGGGGTGAACACTGAAGCTTTCTTT.

The V and J genes are TRBV28 and TRBJ1-4, with D perhaps TRBD1 (5 bases). Trimming pared 5 bases from V and 7 bases from J, leaving 20 bases between. This CDR3 has 16 amino acids. Germline CDR1 is MDHEN and CDR2 is SYDVKM. The CDR3 reads CASSPTGRGPPEKLFF. CDR3 nucleotides: TGTGCCAGCAGTCCCACTGGGAGGGGACCGCCTGAAAAACTGTTTTTT.